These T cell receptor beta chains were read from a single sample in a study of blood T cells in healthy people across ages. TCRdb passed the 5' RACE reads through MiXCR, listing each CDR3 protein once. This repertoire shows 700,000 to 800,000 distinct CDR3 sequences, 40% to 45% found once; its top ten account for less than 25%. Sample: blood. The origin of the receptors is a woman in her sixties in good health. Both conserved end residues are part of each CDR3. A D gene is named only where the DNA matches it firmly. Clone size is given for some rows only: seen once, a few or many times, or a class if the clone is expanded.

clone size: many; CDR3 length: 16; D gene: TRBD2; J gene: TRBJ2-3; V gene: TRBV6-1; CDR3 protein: CASSPGLAGGQDTQYF; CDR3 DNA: TGTGCCAGCTCCCCCGGACTAGCGGGAGGTCAAGATACGCAGTATTTT
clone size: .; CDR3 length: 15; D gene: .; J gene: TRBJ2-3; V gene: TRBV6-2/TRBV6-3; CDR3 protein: CASSYGLGTTDTQYF; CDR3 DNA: TGTGCCAGCAGTTACGGGCTTGGGACAACAGATACGCAGTATTTT
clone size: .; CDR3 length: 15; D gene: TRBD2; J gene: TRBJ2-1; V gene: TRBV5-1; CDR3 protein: CASMRAGASYNEQFF; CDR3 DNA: TGCGCCAGCATGAGAGCGGGGGCCTCCTACAATGAGCAGTTCTTC
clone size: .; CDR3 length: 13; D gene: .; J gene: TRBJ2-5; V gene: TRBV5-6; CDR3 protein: CASSLGPGGTQYF; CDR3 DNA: TGTGCCAGCAGCTTGGGTCCGGGTGGGACCCAGTACTTC
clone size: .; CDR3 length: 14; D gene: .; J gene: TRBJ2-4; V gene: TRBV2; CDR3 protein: CASRATGLKNIQYF; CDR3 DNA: TGTGCCAGCAGGGCAACAGGGCTGAAAAACATTCAGTACTTC
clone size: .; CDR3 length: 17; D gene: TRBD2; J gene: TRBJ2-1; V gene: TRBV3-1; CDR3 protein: CASSQGPVGGVFNEQFF; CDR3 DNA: TGTGCCAGCAGCCAAGGGCCCGTTGGGGGGGTCTTCAATGAGCAGTTCTTC
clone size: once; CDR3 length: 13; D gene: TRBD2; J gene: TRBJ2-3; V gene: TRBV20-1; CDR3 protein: CSASRTSGDTQYF; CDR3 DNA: TGCAGTGCTAGCAGGACTAGCGGAGATACGCAGTATTTT
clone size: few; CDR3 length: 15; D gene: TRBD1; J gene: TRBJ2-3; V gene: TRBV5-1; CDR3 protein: CASSLGQGMEDTQYF; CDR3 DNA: TGCGCCAGCAGCTTGGGACAGGGGATGGAAGATACGCAGTATTTT
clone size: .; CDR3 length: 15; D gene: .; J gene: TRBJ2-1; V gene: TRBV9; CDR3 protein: CASSVGAGQDNEQFF; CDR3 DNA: TGTGCCAGCAGCGTAGGTGCAGGGCAGGACAATGAGCAGTTCTTC
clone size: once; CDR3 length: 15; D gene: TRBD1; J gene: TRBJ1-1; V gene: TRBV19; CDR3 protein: CASSIANRGNTEAFF; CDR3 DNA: TGTGCCAGTAGTATAGCTAACAGGGGGAACACTGAAGCTTTCTTT
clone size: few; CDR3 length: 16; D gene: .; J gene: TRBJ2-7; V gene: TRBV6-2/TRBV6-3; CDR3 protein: CASSYAPLGEFYEQYF; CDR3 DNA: TGTGCCAGCAGTTACGCCCCGCTGGGGGAGTTCTACGAGCAGTACTTC
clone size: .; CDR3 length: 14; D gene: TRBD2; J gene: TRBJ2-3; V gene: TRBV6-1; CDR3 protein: CANTPLAASDTQYF; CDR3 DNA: TGTGCCAATACACCCCTAGCGGCCTCGGATACGCAGTATTTT
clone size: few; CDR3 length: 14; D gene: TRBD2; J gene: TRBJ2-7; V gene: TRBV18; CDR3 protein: CASSPSGLAHEQYF; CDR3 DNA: TGTGCCAGCTCACCTTCGGGACTAGCCCATGAGCAGTACTTC
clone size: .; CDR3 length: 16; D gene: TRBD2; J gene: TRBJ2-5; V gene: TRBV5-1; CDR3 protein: CASNLGPSGGEETQYF; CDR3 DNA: TGCGCCAGCAACTTGGGGCCTAGCGGGGGGGAAGAGACCCAGTACTTC
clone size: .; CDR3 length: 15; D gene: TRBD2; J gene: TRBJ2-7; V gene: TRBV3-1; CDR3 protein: CASSQDPAGGIEQYF; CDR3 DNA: TGTGCCAGCAGCCAAGATCCCGCGGGAGGCATCGAGCAGTACTTC
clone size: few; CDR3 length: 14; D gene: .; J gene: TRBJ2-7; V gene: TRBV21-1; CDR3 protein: CASSKGPEGDEQYF; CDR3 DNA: TGTGCCAGCAGCAAAGGACCGGAGGGGGACGAGCAGTACTTC
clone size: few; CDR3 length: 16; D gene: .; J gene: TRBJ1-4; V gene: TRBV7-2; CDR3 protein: CASSAGLRQSNEKLFF; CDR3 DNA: TGTGCCAGCAGCGCCGGGTTACGGCAGTCTAATGAAAAACTGTTTTTT
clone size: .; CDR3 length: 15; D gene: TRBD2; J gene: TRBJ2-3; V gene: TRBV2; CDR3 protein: CASIPGLAGSDTQYF; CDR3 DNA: TGTGCCAGCATCCCGGGACTAGCGGGTTCAGATACGCAGTATTTT
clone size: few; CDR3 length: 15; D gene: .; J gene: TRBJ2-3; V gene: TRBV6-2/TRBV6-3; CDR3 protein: CASSYSLTDTDTQYF; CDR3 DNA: TGTGCCAGCAGTTACTCTTTGACTGACACAGATACGCAGTATTTT
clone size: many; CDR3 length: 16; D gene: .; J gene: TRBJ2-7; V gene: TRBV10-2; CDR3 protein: CASSDEAGRINYEQYF; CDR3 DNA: TGCGCCAGCAGTGATGAGGCGGGACGAATAAACTACGAGCAGTACTTC
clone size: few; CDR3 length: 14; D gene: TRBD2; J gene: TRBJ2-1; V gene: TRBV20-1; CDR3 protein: CSARRSGVYNEQFF; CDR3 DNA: TGCAGTGCTAGAAGAAGCGGGGTTTACAATGAGCAGTTCTTC
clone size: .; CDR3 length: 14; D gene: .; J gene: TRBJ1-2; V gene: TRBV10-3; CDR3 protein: CAISAREGDYGYTF; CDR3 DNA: TGTGCCATCAGTGCCCGAGAGGGGGACTATGGCTACACCTTC
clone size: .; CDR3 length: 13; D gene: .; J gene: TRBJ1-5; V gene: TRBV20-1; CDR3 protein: CSAISRGNQPQHF; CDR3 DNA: TGCAGTGCTATTTCTCGGGGGAATCAGCCCCAGCATTTT
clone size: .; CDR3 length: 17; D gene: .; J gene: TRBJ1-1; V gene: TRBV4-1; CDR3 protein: CASSQDHAGVWNTEAFF; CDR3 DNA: TGCGCCAGCAGCCAAGATCACGCAGGAGTTTGGAACACTGAAGCTTTCTTT
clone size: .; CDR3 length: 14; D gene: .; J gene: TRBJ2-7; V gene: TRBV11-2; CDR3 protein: CASSLVRDPYEQYF; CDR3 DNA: TGTGCCAGCAGCTTAGTGAGGGACCCCTACGAGCAGTACTTC
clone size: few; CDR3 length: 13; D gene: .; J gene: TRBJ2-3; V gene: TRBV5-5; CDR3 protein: CASNPSSTDTQYF; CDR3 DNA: TGTGCCAGCAACCCATCAAGCACGGATACGCAGTATTTT
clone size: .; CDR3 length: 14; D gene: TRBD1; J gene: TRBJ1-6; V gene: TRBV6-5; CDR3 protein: CASSGTGKNSPLHF; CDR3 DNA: TGTGCCAGCAGTGGGACAGGGAAAAATTCACCCCTCCACTTT
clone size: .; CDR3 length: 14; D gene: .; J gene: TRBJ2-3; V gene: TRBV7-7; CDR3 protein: CASSLAGSGDTQYF; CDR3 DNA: TGTGCTAGCAGCTTAGCCGGTTCAGGAGATACGCAGTATTTT
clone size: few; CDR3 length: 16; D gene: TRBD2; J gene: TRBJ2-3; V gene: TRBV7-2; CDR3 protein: CASSLRIRGGTDTQYF; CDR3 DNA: TGTGCCAGCAGCTTAAGGATACGGGGGGGCACAGATACGCAGTATTTT
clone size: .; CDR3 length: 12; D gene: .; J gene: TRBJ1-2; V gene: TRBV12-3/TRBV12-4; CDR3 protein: CASSLGIGGYTF; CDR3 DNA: TGTGCCAGCAGTTTAGGGATAGGCGGCTACACCTTC
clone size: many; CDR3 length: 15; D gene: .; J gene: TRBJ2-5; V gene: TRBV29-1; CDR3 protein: CGAAGAWSLQETQYF; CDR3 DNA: TGCGGGGCGGCAGGGGCCTGGTCTCTACAAGAGACCCAGTACTTC
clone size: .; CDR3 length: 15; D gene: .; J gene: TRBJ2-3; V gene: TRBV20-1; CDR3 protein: CSAQNIRRSADTQYF; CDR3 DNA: TGCAGTGCCCAAAACATAAGGAGGTCAGCAGATACGCAGTATTTT
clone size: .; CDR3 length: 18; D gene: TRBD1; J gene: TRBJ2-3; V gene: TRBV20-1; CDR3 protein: CSARDGGQGVLSTDTQYF; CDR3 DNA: TGCAGTGCTAGAGATGGGGGACAGGGGGTCCTTTCCACAGATACGCAGTATTTT
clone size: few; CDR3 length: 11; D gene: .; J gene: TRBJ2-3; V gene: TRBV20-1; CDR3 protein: CSASFVDTQYF; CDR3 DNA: TGCAGTGCTAGTTTTGTAGATACGCAGTATTTT
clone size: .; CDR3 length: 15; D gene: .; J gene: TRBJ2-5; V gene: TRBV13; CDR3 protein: CASSLTTGTSETQYF; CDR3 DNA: TGTGCCAGCAGCTTGACCACCGGGACATCGGAGACCCAGTACTTC
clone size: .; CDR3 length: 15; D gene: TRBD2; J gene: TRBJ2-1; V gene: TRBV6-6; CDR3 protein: CASSTTSGSSYEQFF; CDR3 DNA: TGTGCCAGCAGTACAACTAGCGGGAGTTCCTATGAGCAGTTCTTC
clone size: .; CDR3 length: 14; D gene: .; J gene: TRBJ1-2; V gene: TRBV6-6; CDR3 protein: CASDLGLANYGYTF; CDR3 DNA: TGTGCCAGCGACCTCGGTTTAGCTAACTATGGCTACACCTTC
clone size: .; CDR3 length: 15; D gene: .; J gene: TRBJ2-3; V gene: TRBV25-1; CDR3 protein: CASSEDSGGADTQYF; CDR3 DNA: TGTGCCAGCAGTGAAGATAGTGGCGGGGCGGATACGCAGTATTTT
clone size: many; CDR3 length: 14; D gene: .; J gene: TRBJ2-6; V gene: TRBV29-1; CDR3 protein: CSAYVGSGANVLTF; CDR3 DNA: TGCAGCGCATACGTGGGCTCTGGGGCCAACGTCCTGACTTTC
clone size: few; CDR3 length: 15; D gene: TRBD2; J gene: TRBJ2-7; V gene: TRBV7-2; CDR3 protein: CASSSASGELYEQYF; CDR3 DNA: TGTGCCAGCAGCTCCGCTAGCGGGGAACTTTACGAGCAGTACTTC
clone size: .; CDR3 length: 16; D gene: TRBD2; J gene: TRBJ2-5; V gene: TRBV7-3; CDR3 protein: CASSLGGGLLQETQYF; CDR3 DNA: TGTGCCAGCAGCTTAGGGGGGGGACTCCTCCAAGAGACCCAGTACTTC
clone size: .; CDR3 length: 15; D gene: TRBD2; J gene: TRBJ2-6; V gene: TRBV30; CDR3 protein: CAWARGGPGANVLTF; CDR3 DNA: TGTGCCTGGGCTCGGGGAGGGCCCGGGGCCAACGTCCTGACTTTC
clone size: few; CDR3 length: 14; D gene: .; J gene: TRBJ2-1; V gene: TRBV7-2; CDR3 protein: CASSLGRVNNEQFF; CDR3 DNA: TGTGCCAGCAGCTTAGGTCGAGTGAACAATGAGCAGTTCTTC
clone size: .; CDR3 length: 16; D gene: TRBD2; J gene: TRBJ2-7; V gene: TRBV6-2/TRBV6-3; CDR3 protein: CASSYSGQRGTHEQYF; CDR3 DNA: TGTGCCAGCAGTTACTCGGGTCAGCGGGGTACCCACGAGCAGTACTTC
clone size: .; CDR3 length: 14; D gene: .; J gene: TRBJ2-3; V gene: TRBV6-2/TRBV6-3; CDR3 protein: CAGSWTVSTDTQYF; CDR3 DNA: TGTGCCGGCAGCTGGACAGTTAGCACAGATACGCAGTATTTT
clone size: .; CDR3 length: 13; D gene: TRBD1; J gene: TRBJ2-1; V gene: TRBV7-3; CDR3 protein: CASSVQGDNEQFF; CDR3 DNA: TGTGCCAGCAGCGTCCAGGGGGACAATGAGCAGTTCTTC
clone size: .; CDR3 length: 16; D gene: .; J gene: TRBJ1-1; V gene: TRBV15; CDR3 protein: CATENRGTPMNTEAFF; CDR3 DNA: TGTGCCACCGAAAACCGGGGAACTCCTATGAACACTGAAGCTTTCTTT
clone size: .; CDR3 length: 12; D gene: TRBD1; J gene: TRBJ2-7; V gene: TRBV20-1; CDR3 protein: CSAHDRAYEQYF; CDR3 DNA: TGCAGTGCTCATGACAGGGCCTACGAGCAGTACTTC
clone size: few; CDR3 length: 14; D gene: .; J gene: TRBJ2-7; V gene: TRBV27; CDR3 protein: CASGYRDSPYEQYF; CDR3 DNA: TGTGCCAGCGGTTACCGGGACTCCCCCTACGAGCAGTACTTC
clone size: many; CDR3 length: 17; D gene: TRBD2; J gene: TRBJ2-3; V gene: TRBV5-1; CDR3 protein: CASRAETSGTGTDTQYF; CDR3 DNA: TGCGCCAGCAGGGCTGAGACTAGCGGTACCGGCACAGATACGCAGTATTTT
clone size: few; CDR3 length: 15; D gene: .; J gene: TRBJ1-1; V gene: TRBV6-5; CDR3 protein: CASNIFGSKNTEAFF; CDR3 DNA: TGTGCCAGCAACATCTTCGGGAGTAAGAACACTGAAGCTTTCTTT
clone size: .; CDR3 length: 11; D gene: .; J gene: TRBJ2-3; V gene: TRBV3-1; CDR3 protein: CASSQIDTQYF; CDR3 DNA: TGTGCCAGCAGCCAAATAGATACGCAGTATTTT
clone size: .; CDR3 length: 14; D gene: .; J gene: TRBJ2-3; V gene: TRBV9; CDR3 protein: CASSVGPSEDAQYF; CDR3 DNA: TGTGCCAGCAGCGTAGGACCCAGCGAGGATGCGCAGTATTTT
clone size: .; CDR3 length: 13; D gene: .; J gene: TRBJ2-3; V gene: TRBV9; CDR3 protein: CASRLDSSDTQYF; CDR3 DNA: TGTGCCAGCAGACTAGATAGTTCAGATACGCAGTATTTT